Here is one T cell receptor beta chain with its context. V was pared by 4 bases and J by 6 bases, with 6 bases of the junction left unmatched. CDR1 is SGHDT and CDR2 is YYEEEE in the germline V gene. The CDR3 spans 13 residues. This entry belongs to a study of blood T cell repertoires in COVID-19. Study background: T cells, B-cell-depleted T cells, or PBMCs supplied cDNA or gDNA.

Assay: immunoSEQ multiplex PCR; the TCRdb copy retains only in-frame clones and omits some. The sample lists roughly 100,000 clones, around 76% occurring once. This sequence was found in a woman aged 70-85 years with acute or convalescent COVID-19. The sequenced material came from peripheral blood. This chain uses TRBV5-6 with TRBJ2-5, with 7 positions matching TRBD2. CDR3 nucleotide sequence: TGTGCCAGCAGCCCGGGGGGACGCCAGACCCAGTACTTC. Its translation: CASSPGGRQTQYF.